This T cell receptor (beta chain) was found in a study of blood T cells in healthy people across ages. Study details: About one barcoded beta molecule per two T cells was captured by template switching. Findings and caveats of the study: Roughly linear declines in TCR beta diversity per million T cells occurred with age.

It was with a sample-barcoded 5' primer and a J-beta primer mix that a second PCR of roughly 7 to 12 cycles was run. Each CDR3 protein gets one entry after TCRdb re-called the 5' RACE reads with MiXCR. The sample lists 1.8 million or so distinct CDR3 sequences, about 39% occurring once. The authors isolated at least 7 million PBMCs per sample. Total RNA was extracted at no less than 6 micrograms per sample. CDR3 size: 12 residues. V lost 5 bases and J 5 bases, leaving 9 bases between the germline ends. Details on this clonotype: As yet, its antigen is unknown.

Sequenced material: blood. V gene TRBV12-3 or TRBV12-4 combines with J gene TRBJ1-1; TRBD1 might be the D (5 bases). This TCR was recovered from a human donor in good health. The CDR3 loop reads CASSKGVTEAFF. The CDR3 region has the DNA TGTGCCAGCAGTAAAGGGGTGACTGAAGCTTTCTTT.